This section outlines one T cell receptor beta chain sequence together with its context. These data come from a study of blood T cell repertoires in COVID-19. At the level of the study: PBMCs, B-cell-depleted T cells, or T cells provided the cDNA or gDNA that made up the material.

Per the germline V gene, CDR1 is MNHEY and CDR2 is SVGAGI. Trimming left V 5 bases short and J 7 bases short, with 14 bases between. The CDR3 loop spans 13 amino acids. Using immunoSEQ multiplex PCR, the repertoire was profiled, and TCRdb retains in-frame clones only, with some absent. The data contain around 58,000 clones, around 91% of them singletons. Sequenced input: peripheral blood. The receptor comes from a man in his sixties with active COVID-19. The V gene is TRBV6-5, the J gene TRBJ1-1; tentatively, D is TRBD1 (5 bases). CDR3 sequence: CASSIREIGEAFF. In DNA, the CDR3 is TGTGCCAGCAGTATCAGGGAAATCGGTGAAGCTTTCTTT.